Shown below are 21 T cell receptor beta chains from a single sample sequenced in a study of T-cell memory formation after mild COVID-19. Each CDR3 protein is one row after TCRdb ran MiXCR on the 5' RACE reads. The top ten clones hold about 11% of a sample with hundreds of thousands of distinct CDR3 sequences, roughly 18% of them seen once. Sequencing was performed on PBMCs or a T cell subset sorted from them (not recorded which). The receptor set was obtained from an adult woman who had mild COVID-19 (a few samples of this study predate the infection). Cell type and time point are not known.

This clonotype was observed a few times. A much larger clonotype is one base distant, so this may be a read error. The chain joins TRBV5-1 to TRBJ2-7, with 9 bases identical to TRBD1. CDR3 length: 14 residues. Per germline, CDR1 SGHRS and CDR2 YFSETQ. V was clipped by 5 bases and J by 3 bases; unmatched bases: 6. The DNA of the CDR3 is TGCGCCAGCAGGCCGGGACAGGGCTTCTACGAGCAGTACTTC. It is translated as CASRPGQGFYEQYF.

The sample holds a few counts of this clonotype. This chain links TRBV24-1 with TRBJ2-7; tentative D call: TRBD1 (5 bases). Looked up from germline, CDR1 is KGHDR and CDR2 is SFDVKD. Trimming pared 4 bases from V and 3 bases from J, leaving 6 bases between. The CDR3 covers 12 residues. The CDR3 DNA is TGTGCCACCAGTGAGCAGGGCTACGAGCAGTACTTC. Translating it yields CATSEQGYEQYF.

This clonotype was counted a few times. The chain links TRBV12-3 or TRBV12-4 to TRBJ1-5, with D possibly TRBD1 on 6 matching bases. This CDR3 region has 17 residues. The V and J ends lost 4 bases and 5 bases respectively, with 21 bases between them. The CDR3 DNA reads as TGTGCCAGCAGTTCCGCGGGCTCGTGGGGGCCCGATCAGCCCCAGCATTTT. Encoded protein: CASSSAGSWGPDQPQHF.

V usage is TRBV10-3 and J usage is TRBJ1-2, with D perhaps matching TRBD1 (5 bases). Trimming took 3 bases from V and 0 from J, leaving 14 bases between them. The CDR3 totals 16 residues. The germline gives CDR1 ENHRY, CDR2 SYGVKD. CDR3 coding DNA: TGTGCCATCAGTGAATATGGGGGGTCGGCTAACTATGGCTACACCTTC. Protein: CAISEYGGSANYGYTF.

This clonotype was observed a handful of times. V gene TRBV7-6 combines with J gene TRBJ1-4; a weak D match, TRBD1 (5 bases). V shed 5 bases and J shed 4 bases, with 14 bases lying between them. The CDR3 consists of 15 residues. Per the germline V gene, CDR1 is SGHVS and CDR2 is FNYEAQ. The CDR3 region has the DNA TGTGCCAGCAGCGGGGCGAACGTAGTTAATGAAAAACTGTTTTTT. Translating gives CASSGANVVNEKLFF.

V usage is TRBV30 and J usage is TRBJ2-7, with TRBD2 matching over 8 bases. This CDR3 is built from 15 residues. Germline values: CDR1 GTSNPN, CDR2 SVGIG (reference sequence). J gave up 2 bases and V 0 bases, and 6 bases lay outside the gene matches. CDR3 coding DNA: TGTGCCTGGAGTGTAAGCGGGGGCCGACCCTACGAGCAGTACTTC. Translation: CAWSVSGGRPYEQYF. The whole variable domain, remainder taken from reference TRBV30 and TRBJ2-7, is SQTIHQWPATLVQPVGSPLSLECTVEGTSNPNLYWYRQAAGRGLQLLFYSVGIGQISSEVPQNLSASRPQDRQFILSSKKLLLSDSGFYLCAWSVSGGRPYEQYFGPGTRLTVT.

The chain employs TRBV5-1 and TRBJ2-3; 9 positions agree with TRBD2. The CDR3 extends over 15 amino acids. With 0 bases clipped from V and 4 bases from J, the junction kept 3 bases outside the gene matches. Germline V lookup: CDR1 SGHRS, CDR2 YFSETQ. CDR3 sequence (DNA): TGCGCCAGCAGCTTGGGAGCGGGGGGACCAGATACGCAGTATTTT. As protein: CASSLGAGGPDTQYF.

This clonotype came up a few times. This chain uses TRBV11-2 with TRBJ2-3; D remains unclear. The CDR3 spans 12 residues. In germline, CDR1 is SGHAT, CDR2 FQNNGV. V was shortened by 0 bases and J by 11 bases, with 9 bases between the two germline ends. The CDR3 DNA reads as TGTGCCAGCAGCTTAGATCTCGCGAAGCAGTATTTT. This translates into CASSLDLAKQYF.

This clonotype was seen more than once but under ten times. V and J are TRBV20-1 and TRBJ2-7; 9 bases align to TRBD2. CDR1 is DFQATT, CDR2 SNEGSKA, per germline (reference sequence). The CDR3 has 16 amino acids. The junction had 13 bases not matched to a gene; V was cut back by 2 bases and J by 5 bases. The CDR3 DNA sequence: TGCAGTGCTAGAAAAGTCTCTAGCGGGAATCTCAACGAGCAGTACTTC. It translates to CSARKVSSGNLNEQYF.

The table lists this clonotype with a count of one. The CDR3 here is CASSFTAISGIHTEAFF. The CDR3 coding sequence is TGTGCCAGCAGTTTTACGGCGATTTCGGGGATACACACTGAAGCTTTCTTT. The genes are TRBV12-3 or TRBV12-4 and TRBJ1-1; D is ambiguous. The CDR3 extends over 17 amino acids. Trimming cost V 3 bases and J 3 bases, with 20 bases left between them.

V usage is TRBV5-1 and J usage is TRBJ2-1, with D possibly matching TRBD1 (5 bases). The V end lost 5 bases, the J end lost 0 bases, and 12 bases lay between the germline ends. Germline V gene sequence: CDR1 SGHRS, CDR2 YFSETQ. CDR3 length: 15 amino acids. For the CDR3, the DNA is TGCGCCAGCAGACAGGTTCTCAGCTCCTACAATGAGCAGTTCTTC. Translated: CASRQVLSSYNEQFF.

V gene TRBV12-3 or TRBV12-4 combines with J gene TRBJ1-4; tentatively, D is TRBD1 (5 bases). Trimming pared 7 bases from V and 8 bases from J, leaving 17 bases between. The CDR3 spans 14 residues. DNA for the CDR3: TGTGCCAGCAAGACCGGGACTACTAGGGAAAAACTGTTTTTT. Translation: CASKTGTTREKLFF.

This clonotype was detected many times. The rearrangement uses TRBV20-1 and TRBJ2-7, with 8 bases matching TRBD2. CDR1 is DFQATT, CDR2 SNEGSKA, per germline (reference sequence). The CDR3 totals 15 residues. With 1 base clipped from V and 2 bases from J, the junction kept 7 bases outside the gene matches. The CDR3 DNA is TGCAGTGCTAGAGGGGGGCTAGCGGGTGCCTACGAGCAGTACTTC. It yields the protein CSARGGLAGAYEQYF.

Only a few counts were recorded for this clonotype. The chain joins TRBV10-3 to TRBJ1-6, with no clear D. The V and J ends lost 3 bases and 9 bases respectively, with 9 bases between them. Germline loops: CDR1 ENHRY, CDR2 SYGVKD. The CDR3 is 13 amino acids. The CDR3 nucleotides read TGTGCCATCAGTGACTTCAAGGGTTCACCCCTCCACTTT. It is translated as CAISDFKGSPLHF.

This clonotype has ten or more counts. This sequence joins TRBV20-1 and TRBJ2-7, with unresolved D. The germline CDR1 and CDR2 sequences are DFQATT and SNEGSKA (reference sequence). The V end was cut by 0 bases, the J end by 5 bases, with 2 bases between. This CDR3 spans 10 amino acids. CDR3 residues: CSARDNEQYF. CDR3 nucleotide sequence: TGCAGTGCTAGAGATAACGAGCAGTACTTC.

V is TRBV9 and J is TRBJ1-5; the match to TRBD1 covers 8 bases. This CDR3 region has 17 residues. V was pared by 10 bases and J by 0 bases, with 15 bases of the junction left unmatched. Germline CDR1 reads SGDLS; CDR2 reads YYNGEE. The DNA of the CDR3 is TGTGCCGCCACCCTAGACAGGGGCCCTATTAGCAATCAGCCCCAGCATTTT. Translation gives CAATLDRGPISNQPQHF.

As for this clonotype: A junction end diverges from the germline sequence, so it may reflect a read error. V is TRBV20-1 and J is TRBJ1-4; D is unclear. The CDR3 extends over 14 amino acids. Per the germline V gene, CDR1 is DFQATT and CDR2 is SNEGSKA (reference sequence). CDR3 coding DNA: TGCAGTGTTAGACACGAGGCAACTAATGAAAAACTGTTTTTT. It yields the protein CSVRHEATNEKLFF.

The chain combines TRBV19 with TRBJ2-7, with 10 bases identical to TRBD1. The CDR3 covers 14 residues. V dropped 4 bases and J dropped 4; count of bases not matched to a gene: 4. Germline lookup yields CDR1 LNHDA and CDR2 SQIVND (reference sequence). CDR3 residues: CASSRDRGHYEQYF. The CDR3 bases are TGTGCCAGTAGTAGGGACAGGGGACATTACGAGCAGTACTTC.

This clonotype was picked up many times. The V gene is TRBV15, the J gene TRBJ2-1, with unresolved D. Trimming cost V 3 bases and J 7 bases, with 10 bases left between them. Germline-derived CDR1 and CDR2 are LNHNV and YYDKDF (reference sequence). The CDR3 loop spans 13 amino acids. The CDR3 nucleotides are TGTGCCACCAGCAGGGCCCTTAGGAATGAGCAGTTCTTC. This gives the protein CATSRALRNEQFF.

Note on this clonotype: Compared with germline, one end of the junction differs, possibly owing to a read error. J is TRBJ1-1 and V is TRBV3-1; D uncertain. The CDR3 is 12 amino acids. CDR1 and CDR2 (germline): LGHDT, YNNKEL (reference sequence). In DNA, the CDR3 is TGTGCCAGCAGCCCAGGAAACACTGCAGCTTTCTTT. Residues: CASSPGNTAAFF.

The V and J genes are TRBV25-1 and TRBJ2-5, with D maybe TRBD2 (5 bases). Per germline, CDR1 MGHDK and CDR2 SYGVNS. V lost 4 bases and J lost 1, with 10 bases in between. The CDR3 sequence is 14 residues long. This CDR3 reads CASSAPRGQETQYF. CDR3 sequence (DNA): TGTGCCAGCAGTGCACCCCGGGGCCAAGAGACCCAGTACTTC.